Reported below is one T cell receptor (beta chain). The antigen is not known. Collection of a roughly 2.5 ml blood sample took place per donor. The data are from a study of monozygotic twins with inflammatory bowel disease. Study-level results: Especially with disease activity, IBD patients had fewer clonotypes in common with others than healthy twins did.

TCRdb reprocessed the 5' RACE reads; each CDR3 protein has one entry and no DNA is given. The sample is made up of about 380,000 distinct CDR3 sequences, and the top ten hold just over 2.5% of it. The germline V gene encodes CDR1 LGHNA and CDR2 YNFKEQ. The CDR3 covers 17 residues. Specimen: blood. This receptor was obtained from a human donor with ulcerative colitis or Crohn's disease, or a healthy co-twin of an affected twin (not recorded which). The chain combines TRBV4-2 with TRBJ2-1. CDR3 region: CASSQDGEGRPYNEQFF.